A single sample is the source of the 16 T cell receptor beta chains below, sequenced in a study of T cell responses to AZD1222 COVID-19 vaccine. Sequencing was performed with immunoSEQ multiplex PCR; in TCRdb, only in-frame clones are kept and a portion is missing. Of tens of thousands of clones detected, roughly nine tenths appear once; the ten largest clones hold approximately 4.2%. The source was peripheral blood, collected on day 0 of AZD1222 vaccination. All receptors come from an adult in good health.

The rearrangement uses TRBV5-4 and TRBJ1-6; no firm D call. The ends were cut back, 3 bases at V and 6 bases at J, with 7 bases in the middle. This CDR3 has 13 residues. The germline gives CDR1 SGHNT, CDR2 YYREEE (reference sequence). The CDR3 loop is CASSSSVNSPLHF. CDR3 in DNA: TGTGCCAGCAGCTCGTCGGTTAATTCACCCCTCCACTTT.

This rearrangement joins TRBV7-6 to TRBJ2-1, with TRBD2 matching 12 bases. The CDR3 runs 19 residues. The V gene end was trimmed by 0 bases and the J gene end by 3 bases; junction bases not matched to a gene: 9. Germline CDR1 reads SGHVS; CDR2 reads FNYEAQ. Here the CDR3 DNA reads TGTGCCAGCAGCTTAGCGCGACTAGCGGGGGCCCTCGACTACAATGAGCAGTTCTTC. The encoded protein is CASSLARLAGALDYNEQFF.

The V call is TRBV21-1, the J call TRBJ2-6; the table calls TRBD1, which could not be checked here. TRBV21-1 represents a pseudogene. This CDR3 comprises 16 residues. The CDR3 DNA follows: TGTGCCAGGAACACAGGATGCTTCTCTGGGGCCAACGTCCTGACTTTC. It encodes CARNTGCFSGANVLTF.

The V call is TRBV2, the J call TRBJ1-1, with D uncertain. The germline V gene encodes CDR1 SNHLY and CDR2 FYNNEI. Between the trimmed V and J ends, which lost 5 bases and 1 base, there was a span of 5 bases. The CDR3 totals 12 residues. The CDR3 region is CASSSENTEAFF. The CDR3 nucleotides read TGTGCCAGCAGTTCCGAGAACACTGAAGCTTTCTTT.

V is TRBV19 and J is TRBJ2-3, with 7 bases that match TRBD1. CDR3 length: 21 residues. V was pared by 7 bases and J by 0 bases, with 25 bases of the junction left unmatched. Germline-derived CDR1 and CDR2 are LNHDA and SQIVND (reference sequence). CDR3 sequence reads: CASTDSPGQKNIHSSTDTQYF. CDR3 nucleotide sequence: TGTGCCAGTACCGACTCCCCGGGACAGAAAAACATTCATTCTAGCACAGATACGCAGTATTTT. The whole variable domain, filled in from reference TRBV19 and TRBJ2-3, reads DGGITQSPKYLFRKEGQNVTLSCEQNLNHDAMYWYRQDPGQGLRLIYYSQIVNDFQKGDIAEGYSVSREKKESFPLTVTSAQKNPTAFYLCASTDSPGQKNIHSSTDTQYFGPGTRLTVL.

The rearrangement uses TRBV7-9 and TRBJ2-7; D possibly corresponds to TRBD2 (6 bases). Germline CDR1 reads SEHNR; CDR2 reads FQNEAQ (reference sequence). V was pared by 5 bases and J by 0 bases, with 17 bases between. CDR3 length equals 16 residues. The CDR3 DNA is TGTGCCAGCAGCCCCTTAGCGGCCTCTAGCTCCTACGAGCAGTACTTC. Protein sequence: CASSPLAASSSYEQYF.

The rearrangement uses TRBV9 and TRBJ2-1; TRBD1 might be the D (5 bases). The CDR3 sequence is 15 residues long. V was cut by 0 bases and J by 0 bases, with 7 bases left in between. Germline V gene sequence: CDR1 SGDLS, CDR2 YYNGEE. DNA for the CDR3: TGTGCCAGCAGCGTAGAGGGGTTCTCCTACAATGAGCAGTTCTTC. It is translated as CASSVEGFSYNEQFF.

This chain joins TRBV2 and TRBJ1-2; possibly TRBD1 for D (6 bases). CDR1 is SNHLY, CDR2 FYNNEI, per germline. V was clipped by 7 bases and J by 0 bases, with 21 bases between them. The CDR3 extends over 17 amino acids. The CDR3 protein is CASTGEAGTSTNYGYTF. DNA for the CDR3: TGTGCCAGCACAGGGGAAGCCGGGACGTCGACTAACTATGGCTACACCTTC.

The V call is TRBV3-1 (or the pseudogene TRBV3-2), the J call TRBJ1-1; D is undetermined. The CDR3 covers 15 residues. CDR1 is LGHDT, CDR2 YNNKEL, per germline (reference sequence). V was trimmed by 1 base and J by 4 bases, leaving 13 bases between them. The CDR3 DNA reads as TGTGCCAGCAGCCAAGGGACTTCCACGGGCACTGAAGCTTTCTTT. Its translation is CASSQGTSTGTEAFF.

The chain employs TRBV5-1 and TRBJ2-3; TRBD2 aligns across 9 bases. From germline, CDR1 is SGHRS and CDR2 YFSETQ. Trimming took 3 bases from V and 7 from J; bases not matched to a gene: 12. The CDR3 consists of 16 residues. This chain's CDR3 is CASSSAAGGVVNTQYF. CDR3 sequence (DNA): TGCGCCAGCAGCTCGGCAGCGGGGGGCGTGGTGAATACGCAGTATTTT.

J is TRBJ2-7 and V is TRBV19, with 11 bases lining up with TRBD1. Trimming removed 3 bases from V and 3 bases from J; junction bases left unmatched: 7. Germline-derived CDR1 and CDR2 are LNHDA and SQIVND (reference sequence). The CDR3 runs to 16 residues. CDR3 DNA: TGTGCCAGTAGTATGTACGGACAGGGGGCCATCTACGAGCAGTACTTC. It specifies CASSMYGQGAIYEQYF.

The chain carries TRBV28 and TRBJ1-1; D is possibly TRBD1 (6 bases). This CDR3 spans 13 amino acids. Germline V gene lookup returns CDR1 MDHEN and CDR2 SYDVKM. With 10 bases removed from V and 3 bases from J, the gap between germline ends came to 15 bases. CDR3 in amino acids: CATLQGVYTEAFF. CDR3 nucleotide sequence: TGTGCCACCTTACAGGGCGTTTACACTGAAGCTTTCTTT.

The V call is TRBV11-3, the J call TRBJ2-2; no definite D call. The CDR3 covers 13 residues. V dropped 5 bases and J dropped 8 bases, with 12 bases sitting between them. Per germline, CDR1 SGHNT and CDR2 YENEEA. The CDR3 region is CASSPSTVGELFF. DNA for the CDR3: TGTGCCAGCAGCCCCTCAACTGTGGGGGAGCTGTTTTTT.

The rearrangement joins TRBV6-1 to TRBJ2-6; no clear D gene. The CDR3 has 13 residues. The germline CDR1 and CDR2 sequences are MNHNS and SASEGT. V shed 2 bases and J shed 4 bases, with 3 bases lying between them. The CDR3 nucleotides read TGTGCCAGCAGTGAAAGGGGGGCCAACGTCCTGACTTTC. It is translated as CASSERGANVLTF.

This chain links TRBV19 with TRBJ2-2; 11 nucleotides match TRBD2. In germline, CDR1 is LNHDA, CDR2 SQIVND (reference sequence). V shed 3 bases and J 3 bases; nucleotides not matched to a gene: 3. The CDR3 runs 16 residues. The CDR3 nucleotides read TGTGCCAGTAGTATGTTTAGCGGGAGGGACACCGGGGAGCTGTTTTTT. This translates into CASSMFSGRDTGELFF.

This clone was observed a single time. The V call is TRBV2, the J call TRBJ1-4, with 7 bases aligning to TRBD1. Germline CDR1 is SNHLY and CDR2 is FYNNEI. The CDR3 has 14 amino acids. J gave up 8 bases and V 6 bases, and 9 bases lay outside the gene matches. The CDR3 DNA reads TGTGCCAGCAGCCGACAGGGTGGAGGGGAAAAACTGTTTTTT. It yields the protein CASSRQGGGEKLFF.